This T cell receptor (beta chain) was identified during a study of neurological immune-mediated disorders. Time point indicated: longitudinal time-point 1 (baseline). TCRdb redid the calling of the 5' RACE reads with MiXCR, one entry per CDR3 protein. In the table there are tens of thousands of distinct CDR3 sequences, about 9% of which are singletons. Trimming stripped 2 bases from V and 5 bases from J, with 19 bases between. The CDR3 extends over 16 amino acids. CDR1 is MNHEY, CDR2 SVGEGT, per germline. There are many counts of this clonotype. The sequenced sample consisted of PBMCs. The clonotype was recovered from a woman aged 40 to 50 in good health. The V and J genes are TRBV6-2 or TRBV6-3 and TRBJ2-7, with D possibly being TRBD1 or TRBD2 (5 bases each). This chain's CDR3 is CASSYGSGRRGNEQYF. The CDR3 DNA sequence: TGTGCCAGCAGTTACGGGTCGGGACGCCGGGGTAACGAGCAGTACTTC.